A single sample is the source of the 3 T cell receptor beta chains below, sequenced in a study of shared clonotypes between healthy human individuals. Assay used: immunoSEQ multiplex PCR; TCRdb lists only in-frame clones, some missing. Of a few hundred thousand clones in the sample, just over 95% are singletons; the top ten hold 0.25% to 0.35%. Sequenced material: memory CD8+ T cells sorted from blood. Subset given: CD45RO+ cells pooled with CCR7-negative TemRA cells. Receptors originate from a man aged 25 to 45 in good health.

This clone was detected only once. The chain recombines TRBV11-2 with TRBJ2-7; no firm D call. CDR3 length equals 13 residues. Germline CDR1 SGHAT, CDR2 FQNNGV. V lost 0 bases and J 2 bases, leaving 5 bases between the germline ends. The CDR3 nucleotides read TGTGCCAGCAGCTTAGAGGCTACCTACGAGCAGTACTTC. It yields the protein CASSLEATYEQYF.

The V call is TRBV5-1, the J call TRBJ1-2; no definite D call. The CDR3 loop spans 12 amino acids. Germline V CDR1 and CDR2: SGHRS, YFSETQ. V gave up 2 bases and J gave up 5 bases, with 7 bases separating them. CDR3 bases: TGCGCCAGCAGCTTAGGCCTTTATGGCTACACCTTC. It yields the protein CASSLGLYGYTF.

The chain joins TRBV6-6 to TRBJ1-3; no clear D gene. From germline, CDR1 is MNHNY and CDR2 SVGAGI (reference sequence). This CDR3 has 16 amino acids. V shed 2 bases and J shed 0 bases, with 11 bases lying between them. CDR3 DNA sequence: TGTGCCAGCAGTTACAGATACCGGGCCTCTGGAAACACCATATATTTT. Amino acid sequence: CASSYRYRASGNTIYF.